This passage covers 18 T cell receptor beta chains from one sample sequenced in a study of human T cells and chemical hapten exposure. MiXCR was run by TCRdb on the RACE reads, yielding one entry per CDR3 protein. The repertoire has 120,000 to 150,000 distinct CDR3 sequences, 10% to 15% of them found once; the top ten carry 1.4%. Specified time point: patch test 2, 6 weeks after DPC sensitization. The sample's treatment: therapeutic diphenylcyclopropenone sensitization with weekly scalp DPC. Sequencing used whole blood, obtained in connection with sensitization to the hapten diphenylcyclopropenone (DPC). The receptors here all came from a woman aged 45-65 years with alopecia areata. Some clones in this sample may be carry-over from other donors' samples.

The rearrangement links TRBV5-1 to TRBJ2-3; D may be TRBD2 (6 bases). Germline CDR1 SGHRS, CDR2 YFSETQ. V lost 4 bases and J 4 bases, leaving 10 bases between the germline ends. The CDR3 has 13 amino acids. DNA for the CDR3: TGCGCCAGCAGCCGGGGACTCTCAGATACGCAGTATTTT. Its protein product is CASSRGLSDTQYF.

There are many counts of this clonotype. This chain uses TRBV2 with TRBJ1-6, with D unclear. This CDR3 has 12 residues. Germline values: CDR1 SNHLY, CDR2 FYNNEI. The germline V and J ends were trimmed by 3 bases and 15 bases, with 12 bases remaining between them. The DNA for the CDR3 is TGTGCCAGCAGTGAGAGGAATAGAGGCCTCCACTTT. This translates into CASSERNRGLHF.

This clonotype occurred many times. The J gene is TRBJ2-1, the V gene TRBV6-2 or TRBV6-3, with TRBD1 matching over 8 bases. Per the germline V gene, CDR1 is MNHEY and CDR2 is SVGEGT. The CDR3 is made up of 14 amino acids. V dropped 7 bases and J dropped 2; count of bases not matched to a gene: 4. CDR3 sequence: CASIGTGPYNEQFF. DNA of the CDR3: TGTGCCAGCATCGGGACAGGCCCCTACAATGAGCAGTTCTTC.

The table lists this clonotype with a few counts. This chain joins TRBV29-1 and TRBJ2-7; TRBD1 matches at 9 bases. This CDR3 has 13 amino acids. The germline CDR1 and CDR2 sequences are SQVTM and ANQGSEA. V lost 7 bases and J lost 0; bases outside the gene matches: 4. This chain's CDR3 is CSGRQGVSYEQYF. The CDR3, as DNA: TGCAGCGGTCGACAGGGGGTCTCCTACGAGCAGTACTTC.

V is TRBV7-9 and J is TRBJ1-5; D not certain. The CDR3 sequence is 13 residues long. V was shortened by 1 base and J by 5 bases, with 6 bases between the two germline ends. Per germline, CDR1 SEHNR and CDR2 FQNEAQ (reference sequence). The DNA of the CDR3 is TGTGCCAGCAGCTTAGGGGAGTATCAGCCCCAGCATTTT. As protein: CASSLGEYQPQHF.

The V call is TRBV10-3, the J call TRBJ2-7; D unclear. The CDR3 sequence is 11 residues long. Germline V lookup: CDR1 ENHRY, CDR2 SYGVKD. V lost 10 bases to trimming and J lost 3 bases, with 10 bases between them. CDR3 protein: CATHDDYEQYF. CDR3 bases: TGTGCCACCCATGATGACTACGAGCAGTACTTC.

This clonotype was recorded many times. The rearrangement joins TRBV6-5 to TRBJ1-1, with D possibly being TRBD1 (6 bases). This CDR3 has 14 residues. Trimming pared 2 bases from V and 4 bases from J, leaving 11 bases between. Looked up from germline, CDR1 is MNHEY and CDR2 is SVGAGI. CDR3 sequence: CASSYGRGGTEAFF. The CDR3, as DNA: TGTGCCAGCAGTTACGGGAGGGGGGGCACTGAAGCTTTCTTT.

This clonotype was recorded at least ten times. V usage is TRBV3-1 and J usage is TRBJ1-1; TRBD1 might be the D (5 bases). Germline V CDR1 and CDR2: LGHDT, YNNKEL (reference sequence). V dropped 4 bases and J dropped 3 bases, with 24 bases sitting between them. The CDR3 is 18 amino acids. CDR3 nucleotides: TGTGCCAGCAGCCTCAAGAAGGGGAGCCTTCTCTATGACACTGAAGCTTTCTTT. It translates to CASSLKKGSLLYDTEAFF.

With regard to this clonotype: It may be a read error: a sequence one base away is much more abundant. The V gene is TRBV7-2, the J gene TRBJ1-5; TRBD1 agrees at 7 bases. CDR3 length equals 15 residues. Germline V gene data show CDR1 as SGHTA and CDR2 as FQGNSA. The CDR3 DNA reads as TGTGTCAGCAGCGTATCTCCCAGGGGGAATCAGCCCCAGCATTTT. Amino acids: CVSSVSPRGNQPQHF.

This chain uses TRBV25-1 with TRBJ2-6; D gene uncertain. Germline loops: CDR1 MGHDK, CDR2 SYGVNS. This CDR3 region has 14 residues. The V end was cut by 5 bases, the J end by 0 bases, with 5 bases between. The CDR3 is CASSTTSGANVLTF. The DNA of the CDR3 is TGTGCCAGCAGTACTACCTCTGGGGCCAACGTCCTGACTTTC.

This clonotype occurred a few times. V and J are TRBV2 and TRBJ2-6; D perhaps matches TRBD1 (6 bases). CDR1 is SNHLY and CDR2 is FYNNEI in the germline V gene. V was pared by 7 bases and J by 0 bases, with 19 bases between. The length of the CDR3 is 18 residues. The CDR3 reads CASILGAGFSSGANVLTF. The DNA for the CDR3 is TGTGCCAGCATCCTGGGGGCAGGGTTTAGCTCTGGGGCCAACGTCCTGACTTTC.

A few counts support this clonotype. The gene calls are TRBV7-3 and TRBJ1-1; TRBD1 aligns across 8 bases. Unmatched junction bases numbered 2, after V lost 1 base and J lost 1 base. The CDR3 sequence is 15 residues long. Per germline, CDR1 SGHTA and CDR2 FQGTGA. The CDR3: CASSLRGTGNTEAFF. CDR3 DNA sequence: TGTGCCAGCAGCTTAAGAGGGACAGGGAACACTGAAGCTTTCTTT.

The chain carries TRBV5-1 and TRBJ2-7; either TRBD1 or TRBD2 may fit D (5 bases each). CDR1 and CDR2 (germline): SGHRS, YFSETQ. The CDR3 is 13 amino acids. V shed 3 bases and J shed 2 bases, with 9 bases lying between them. As DNA, the CDR3 is TGCGCCAGCAGCTCGGGACGGACCTACGAGCAGTACTTC. Its translation: CASSSGRTYEQYF.

This clonotype was picked up a small number of times. This chain uses TRBV6-5 with TRBJ1-6; 8 positions match TRBD1. The trim removed 5 bases at V and 4 bases at J, leaving 4 bases unmatched. Germline V gene sequence: CDR1 MNHEY, CDR2 SVGAGI. The CDR3 extends over 15 amino acids. CDR3 sequence: CASSATGGYNSPLHF. In nucleotides, the CDR3 is TGTGCCAGCAGTGCCACAGGGGGTTATAATTCACCCCTCCACTTT.

This clonotype was found a few times. The chain uses TRBV18 and TRBJ2-2; 7 bases line up with TRBD1. J gave up 2 bases and V 3 bases, and 6 bases lay outside the gene matches. The germline gives CDR1 KGHSH, CDR2 LQKENI. This CDR3 is 16 amino acids long. The CDR3 loop is CASSPFLGGNTGELFF. In DNA form, the CDR3 reads TGTGCCAGCTCACCTTTCCTAGGGGGCAACACCGGGGAGCTGTTTTTT. The whole variable domain, filled in from reference TRBV18 and TRBJ2-2, reads NAGVMQNPRHLVRRRGQEARLRCSPMKGHSHVYWYRQLPEEGLKFMVYLQKENIIDESGMPKERFSAEFPKEGPSILRIQQVVRGDSAAYFCASSPFLGGNTGELFFGEGSRLTVL.

This clonotype appeared a few times. This rearrangement joins TRBV6-6 to TRBJ2-1; 9 positions match TRBD2. J was trimmed by 8 bases and V by 2 bases; bases with no gene match: 10. The CDR3 consists of 16 residues. CDR1 is MNHNY, CDR2 SVGAGI, per germline (reference sequence). The CDR3 DNA reads as TGTGCCAGCAGTTACACGGTAGCGGGAGTTACCGATGAGCAGTTCTTC. Translating it yields CASSYTVAGVTDEQFF.

This clonotype was seen at least ten times. The J gene is TRBJ2-3, the V gene TRBV24-1; D is unresolved. The germline V gene has CDR1 KGHDR and CDR2 SFDVKD. The CDR3 loop spans 13 amino acids. Deletions cut 0 bases from V and 4 bases from J, with 4 bases between. This chain's CDR3 is CATSDLSADTQYF. The CDR3 nucleotides are TGTGCCACCAGTGATTTGTCGGCAGATACGCAGTATTTT.

This sequence joins TRBV2 and TRBJ2-1, with TRBD2 identical over 11 bases. V gave up 0 bases and J gave up 4 bases; unmatched junction bases: 8. This CDR3 has 18 amino acids. In germline, CDR1 is SNHLY, CDR2 FYNNEI. CDR3 loop: CASSEARASGRNYNEQFF. The CDR3, as DNA: TGTGCCAGCAGTGAAGCGCGGGCTAGCGGGAGGAATTACAATGAGCAGTTCTTC. The complete variable domain, with remaining parts taken from reference TRBV2 and TRBJ2-1, reads EPEVTQTPSHQVTQMGQEVILRCVPISNHLYFYWYRQILGQKVEFLVSFYNNEISEKSEIFDDQFSVERPDGSNFTLKIRSTKLEDSAMYFCASSEARASGRNYNEQFFGPGTRLTVL.